A single sample is the source of the 27 T cell receptor beta chains below, sequenced in a study of OX40 agonist ivuxolimab in advanced cancers. Sequencing was performed with immunoSEQ multiplex PCR; in TCRdb, only in-frame clones are kept and a portion is missing. The sample shows 75,000 or so clones, more than 70% of them seen only once. This sample comprised CD4+ or CD8+ T cells sorted from blood, obtained in a trial of the OX40 agonist ivuxolimab. Receptors were obtained from an adult with an advanced solid tumor such as melanoma, head and neck, liver or kidney cancer.

This sequence joins TRBV15 and TRBJ1-3, with D perhaps matching TRBD1 (5 bases). Trimming pared 1 base from V and 4 bases from J, leaving 11 bases between. CDR3 size: 15 residues. CDR1 and CDR2 from the germline V gene are LNHNV and YYDKDF (reference sequence). CDR3: CATSRVATEGNTIYF. CDR3 sequence (DNA): TGTGCCACCAGCAGAGTCGCGACAGAAGGAAACACCATATATTTT.

The chain joins TRBV5-1 to TRBJ2-1; D may correspond to TRBD1 or TRBD2 (5 bases each). Germline lookup yields CDR1 SGHRS and CDR2 YFSETQ. V lost 4 bases and J lost 2, with 10 bases in between. The CDR3 consists of 14 residues. CDR3 region: CASSRDGAYNEQFF. For the CDR3, the DNA is TGCGCCAGCAGCAGGGACGGCGCCTACAATGAGCAGTTCTTC.

The gene calls are TRBV28 and TRBJ1-5; 7 bases fit TRBD1. V dropped 3 bases and J dropped 7; count of bases not matched to a gene: 12. This CDR3 is 16 amino acids long. Germline V gene data show CDR1 as MDHEN and CDR2 as SYDVKM. CDR3 residues: CASSFSGAGGKQPQHF. The DNA of the CDR3 is TGTGCCAGCAGTTTTTCGGGCGCAGGGGGAAAACAGCCCCAGCATTTT.

The chain employs TRBV14 and TRBJ2-2; D unresolved. Germline V CDR1 and CDR2: SGHDN, FVKESK. V was pared by 3 bases and J by 1 base, with 9 bases between. The CDR3 spans 15 residues. This CDR3 reads CASSHIRRNTGELFF. CDR3 nucleotides: TGTGCCAGCAGCCACATAAGAAGGAACACCGGGGAGCTGTTTTTT.

The rearrangement uses TRBV5-6 and TRBJ2-5; 9 bases fit TRBD2. Unmatched junction bases numbered 4, after V lost 0 bases and J lost 4 bases. This CDR3 is built from 15 residues. The germline CDR1 and CDR2 sequences are SGHDT and YYEEEE. CDR3 amino acids: CASSLVAGERETQYF. The CDR3 coding sequence is TGTGCCAGCAGCTTGGTAGCGGGGGAGAGAGAGACCCAGTACTTC.

The CDR3 loop reads CASSLRAGWLSDQPQHF. The CDR3 DNA sequence: TGTGCCAGCAGCTTAAGGGCAGGGTGGCTTTCCGACCAGCCCCAGCATTTT. The chain links TRBV7-2 to TRBJ1-5, with D perhaps TRBD1 (5 bases). The germline V gene has CDR1 SGHTA and CDR2 FQGNSA. Trimming removed 2 bases from V and 7 bases from J, with 21 bases in between. The CDR3 covers 17 residues.

The chain recombines TRBV6-1 with TRBJ1-2; tentative D call: TRBD1 (5 bases). The CDR3 is made up of 13 amino acids. CDR1 is MNHNS, CDR2 SASEGT, per germline. Trimming removed 6 bases at V and 5 bases at J, with 13 bases between. CDR3 loop: CASRQTDAYGYTF. The CDR3 DNA is TGTGCCAGCAGACAGACAGACGCATATGGCTACACCTTC.

The chain carries TRBV15 and TRBJ2-3; D gene uncertain. This CDR3 comprises 14 residues. The ends were cut back, 0 bases at V and 1 base at J, with 5 bases in the middle. Germline assignment: CDR1 LNHNV and CDR2 YYDKDF (reference sequence). CDR3 sequence: CATSRDRGTDTQYF. The CDR3 DNA sequence: TGTGCCACCAGCAGAGATCGGGGCACAGATACGCAGTATTTT. Based on the CDR3 plus reference TRBV15 and TRBJ2-3, the full variable domain is DAMVIQNPRYQVTQFGKPVTLSCSQTLNHNVMYWYQQKSSQAPKLLFHYYDKDFNNEADTPDNFQSRRPNTSFCFLDIRSPGLGDTAMYLCATSRDRGTDTQYFGPGTRLTVL.

The gene calls are TRBV27 and TRBJ1-1; D not certain. Germline V gene sequence: CDR1 MNHEY, CDR2 SMNVEV (reference sequence). V shed 3 bases and J shed 1 base, with 6 bases lying between them. The CDR3 spans 13 residues. As DNA, the CDR3 is TGTGCCAGCAGTTTTAGGCCGAACACTGAAGCTTTCTTT. It encodes CASSFRPNTEAFF.

The genes are TRBV4-3 and TRBJ2-5; the match to TRBD1 covers 10 bases. CDR3 length equals 15 residues. Germline CDR1 and CDR2: LGHNA and YSLEER. V was pared by 1 base and J by 2 bases, with 1 base of the junction left unmatched. Here the CDR3 DNA reads TGCGCCAGCAGCCAAGTGGGACAGGGGCAAGAGACCCAGTACTTC. Translating gives CASSQVGQGQETQYF.

Comments on this clone: This sample includes further DNA sequences coding for the same CDR3. This chain connects TRBV18 to TRBJ2-5; the D is unclear. V was trimmed by 6 bases and J by 5 bases, leaving 7 bases between them. Germline V lookup: CDR1 KGHSH, CDR2 LQKENI. The CDR3 is 11 amino acids. The CDR3 spells CASSSQETQYF. The DNA of the CDR3 is TGTGCCAGCTCCTCTCAGGAGACCCAGTACTTC.

This clone occurred once. The rearrangement links TRBV7-2 to TRBJ1-3; no definite D call. Germline V lookup: CDR1 SGHTA, CDR2 FQGNSA. The V end lost 8 bases, the J end lost 0 bases, and 14 bases lay between the germline ends. The CDR3 spans 15 residues. The CDR3 loop reads CASSLRTSSGNTIYF. Written as DNA, the CDR3 is TGTGCCAGCTCCCTCAGGACTTCCTCTGGAAACACCATATATTTT.

This clone has just a few counts. The V gene is TRBV9, the J gene TRBJ1-3; 8 nucleotides match TRBD1. The CDR3 contains 16 residues. CDR1 is SGDLS, CDR2 YYNGEE, per germline. J was trimmed by 2 bases and V by 1 base; bases with no gene match: 5. CDR3 sequence: CASSVSGQGAGNTIYF. CDR3 nucleotide sequence: TGTGCCAGCAGCGTAAGTGGACAGGGTGCTGGAAACACCATATATTTT.

This clone was detected a few times. The genes are TRBV7-2 and TRBJ2-7; the D is unclear. Germline V gives CDR1 SGHTA, CDR2 FQGNSA. Deletions cut 1 base from V and 2 bases from J, with 12 bases between. The CDR3 totals 15 residues. The CDR3 reads CASSLVRITAYEQYF. In DNA form, the CDR3 reads TGTGCCAGCAGCTTAGTTCGGATTACTGCCTACGAGCAGTACTTC.

With regard to this clone: The sample contains more than one DNA sequence encoding this CDR3. This chain connects TRBV18 to TRBJ1-5; 10 bases are shared with TRBD1. The CDR3 has 15 residues. Trimming at V came to 3 bases and at J to 2 bases, leaving 1 base not matched to a gene. Germline V CDR1 and CDR2: KGHSH, LQKENI. CDR3 amino acids: CASSPDRGGNQPQHF. The CDR3 DNA sequence: TGTGCCAGCTCACCGGACAGGGGGGGCAATCAGCCCCAGCATTTT.

The chain links TRBV6-6 to TRBJ1-2; D may be TRBD1 (6 bases). V was pared by 0 bases and J by 13 bases, with 18 bases between. CDR1 and CDR2 (germline): MNHNY, SVGAGI (reference sequence). The CDR3 runs 14 residues. The CDR3 DNA reads as TGTGCCAGCAGTTACTCCCTCCGGGACAAATCCTGCACCTTC. The encoded protein is CASSYSLRDKSCTF.

J is TRBJ1-1 and V is TRBV6-1; D is uncertain. This CDR3 is built from 12 residues. V was pared by 4 bases and J by 5 bases, with 8 bases between. CDR1 is MNHNS and CDR2 is SASEGT in the germline V gene. The CDR3 loop reads CASSAGATEAFF. CDR3 coding DNA: TGTGCCAGCAGTGCGGGTGCGACTGAAGCTTTCTTT.

The chain combines TRBV19 with TRBJ2-2, with TRBD1 matching 9 bases. The CDR3 has 15 amino acids. From germline, CDR1 is LNHDA and CDR2 SQIVND (reference sequence). Trimming removed 8 bases from V and 2 bases from J; junction bases left unmatched: 6. The CDR3 loop reads CASLRTGANTGELFF. The CDR3 DNA reads as TGTGCCAGTCTTAGGACAGGGGCAAACACCGGGGAGCTGTTTTTT.

The CDR3 spells CASGLRLAGPYNEQFF. The CDR3 DNA sequence: TGTGCTAGTGGTTTGAGGCTAGCGGGTCCCTACAATGAGCAGTTCTTC. This chain joins TRBV12-5 and TRBJ2-1; 8 nucleotides line up with TRBD2. The CDR3 consists of 16 residues. The V gene end was trimmed by 2 bases and the J gene end by 2 bases; junction bases not matched to a gene: 5. Germline CDR1 is LGHNT and CDR2 is FRNRAP.

DNA of the CDR3: TGCGCCAGCAGCTTGGGTCCGGTTGCAGCCTTTAATGAAAAACTGTTTTTT. It codes for CASSLGPVAAFNEKLFF. This chain joins TRBV5-1 and TRBJ1-4; D gene ambiguous. CDR3 length: 17 residues. CDR1 and CDR2 (germline): SGHRS, YFSETQ. The V end lost 0 bases, the J end lost 4 bases, and 16 bases lay between the germline ends.

This chain uses TRBV4-1 with TRBJ2-7; 12 positions match TRBD2. The CDR3 runs to 17 residues. Germline V gives CDR1 MGHRA, CDR2 YSYEKL. V was clipped by 0 bases and J by 2 bases; unmatched bases: 5. CDR3 sequence (DNA): TGCGCCAGCAGCCAAGACCGACTAGCGGGGGTAACCTACGAGCAGTACTTC. Residues: CASSQDRLAGVTYEQYF.

The table lists this clone with a count of one. The chain has TRBV18 and TRBJ2-1; 8 bases fit TRBD2. CDR1 and CDR2 from the germline V gene are KGHSH and LQKENI. This CDR3 is built from 15 residues. V shed 5 bases, J shed 3 bases, and the junction held 6 bases outside the gene matches. CDR3 sequence (DNA): TGTGCCAGCTCATGGTCCAGCGGGAGCTACAATGAGCAGTTCTTC. Its translation is CASSWSSGSYNEQFF.

This sequence joins TRBV2 and TRBJ1-1; maybe TRBD1 (6 bases). The CDR3 has 13 residues. V gave up 7 bases and J gave up 5 bases, with 14 bases separating them. Germline V gene data show CDR1 as SNHLY and CDR2 as FYNNEI. CDR3 in DNA: TGTGCCAGCATTATCCCAGGGGAGACTGAAGCTTTCTTT. Encoded protein: CASIIPGETEAFF.

The rearrangement uses TRBV4-3 and TRBJ1-2; 8 positions match TRBD1. Germline CDR1 and CDR2: LGHNA and YSLEER. CDR3 size: 16 residues. The trim removed 4 bases at V and 5 bases at J, leaving 12 bases unmatched. DNA for the CDR3: TGCGCCAGCAGCCCCGGACAGGGAGAAGTTTTTTATGGCTACACCTTC. Amino acid sequence: CASSPGQGEVFYGYTF.

This chain joins TRBV25-1 and TRBJ2-1; tentatively, D is TRBD2 (7 bases). Trimming cost V 6 bases and J 6 bases, with 15 bases left between them. The germline V gene encodes CDR1 MGHDK and CDR2 SYGVNS. The CDR3 covers 14 residues. CDR3 in amino acids: CASRGGLGGNEQFF. The DNA for the CDR3 is TGTGCCAGCAGGGGGGGGCTCGGGGGCAATGAGCAGTTCTTC. The full variable domain, its missing parts supplied by reference TRBV25-1 and TRBJ2-1, is EADIYQTPRYLVIGTGKKITLECSQTMGHDKMYWYQQDPGMELHLIHYSYGVNSTEKGDLSSESTVSRIRTEHFPLTLESARPSHTSQYLCASRGGLGGNEQFFGPGTRLTVL.

The rearrangement joins TRBV27 to TRBJ1-1; the D is unclear. V was trimmed by 7 bases and J by 2 bases, leaving 23 bases between them. Per germline, CDR1 MNHEY and CDR2 SMNVEV (reference sequence). The CDR3 has 17 amino acids. Here the CDR3 reads CASTLKPSLLFNTEAFF. In DNA, the CDR3 is TGTGCCAGCACCCTCAAGCCTTCCCTCCTTTTTAACACTGAAGCTTTCTTT.

This chain links TRBV9 with TRBJ1-3, with D tentatively TRBD1 (6 bases). The germline CDR1 and CDR2 sequences are SGDLS and YYNGEE. V was clipped by 4 bases and J by 3 bases, with 14 bases between them. The CDR3 extends over 15 amino acids. CDR3 coding DNA: TGTGCCAGCAGCATAGAGGACAGTCTTGGAAACACCATATATTTT. This encodes CASSIEDSLGNTIYF.